The rows below give T cell receptor beta chains drawn from one sample of a study of cytomegalovirus exposure and HLA in healthy donors. Clones were sequenced by immunoSEQ multiplex PCR, and TCRdb holds only the in-frame ones, with some missing. The table shows roughly 130,000 clones, with more than 55% occurring only once. Sequenced: PBMCs. The receptors derive from a woman aged 55-70 years in good health and CMV-seronegative. The CDR3 runs from the conserved cysteine through the conserved F or W. A D gene is named only where the DNA matches it firmly. Clone size is given for some rows only: seen once, a few or many times, or a class if the clone is expanded.

D gene,CDR3 length,V gene,J gene,clone size,CDR3 protein,CDR3 DNA
.,13,TRBV9,TRBJ2-3,.,CASSIGDTDTQYF,TGTGCCAGCAGCATCGGGGACACAGATACGCAGTATTTT
.,15,TRBV19,TRBJ1-2,.,CASSIPGEANYGYTF,TGTGCCAGTAGTATCCCCGGTGAAGCTAACTATGGCTACACCTTC
TRBD1,15,TRBV7-2,TRBJ2-2,few,CASSPDRVITGELFF,TGTGCCAGCAGCCCGGACAGGGTAATAACCGGGGAGCTGTTTTTT
TRBD1,16,TRBV29-1,TRBJ2-6,.,CSVAGTGDSGANVLTF,TGCAGCGTAGCCGGGACAGGGGACTCTGGGGCCAACGTCCTGACTTTC
.,16,TRBV5-1,TRBJ1-1,.,CASSPPGLIGRTEAFF,TGCGCCAGCAGCCCGCCGGGACTCATAGGGAGGACTGAAGCTTTCTTT
.,13,TRBV15,TRBJ2-3,.,CATRTGSTDTQYF,TGTGCCACCAGGACAGGAAGCACAGATACGCAGTATTTT
.,14,TRBV7-2,TRBJ2-7,.,CASSQTPSSYEQYF,TGTGCCAGCAGCCAAACCCCTAGCTCCTACGAGCAGTACTTC
.,17,TRBV27,TRBJ2-7,.,CASSFTRPRGRAYEQYF,TGTGCCAGCAGTTTTACCCGACCACGGGGTAGGGCCTACGAGCAGTACTTC
.,15,TRBV19,TRBJ1-4,.,CASSRTGGANEKLFF,TGTGCCAGTAGCCGAACAGGTGGAGCTAATGAAAAACTGTTTTTT
.,13,TRBV7-6,TRBJ2-7,.,CASSSQLGGEQYF,TGTGCCAGCAGCTCCCAACTAGGAGGGGAGCAGTACTTC
TRBD1,13,TRBV6-1,TRBJ1-2,.,CASRSDRGRGYTF,TGTGCCAGCAGGTCAGACAGGGGGCGCGGCTACACCTTC
.,14,TRBV29-1,TRBJ1-2,few,CSALLGGGGYGYTF,TGCAGCGCGTTGTTGGGTGGAGGAGGCTATGGCTACACCTTC
.,14,TRBV27,TRBJ1-4,.,CASSRRPRSEKLFF,TGTGCCAGCAGCCGAAGACCTAGGTCTGAAAAACTGTTTTTT
TRBD1,15,TRBV4-2,TRBJ2-7,.,CASSQEGTGLYEQYF,TGTGCCAGCAGCCAGGAAGGGACAGGTCTATACGAGCAGTACTTC
.,15,TRBV5-1,TRBJ1-1,.,CASSLGGAGITEAFF,TGCGCCAGCAGCTTGGGGGGCGCAGGAATTACTGAAGCTTTCTTT
.,15,TRBV5-1,TRBJ1-2,.,CASSLEWGADGGYTF,TGCGCCAGCAGCTTGGAGTGGGGCGCAGATGGGGGCTACACCTTC
.,14,TRBV5-1,TRBJ2-3,.,CASSPQTSTDTQYF,TGCGCCAGCAGCCCCCAGACTAGCACAGATACGCAGTATTTT
.,16,TRBV5-4,TRBJ1-2,.,CASSQTGTPDNYGYTF,TGTGCCAGCAGCCAAACCGGGACTCCGGACAACTATGGCTACACCTTC
TRBD1,17,TRBV9,TRBJ2-1,once,CASSVSTGQGAVNEQFF,TGTGCCAGCAGCGTGTCAACCGGACAGGGGGCTGTCAATGAGCAGTTCTTC
.,14,TRBV11-2,TRBJ1-5,.,CASSEGLHNQPQHF,TGTGCCAGCAGCGAAGGACTGCACAATCAGCCCCAGCATTTT
.,14,TRBV5-1,TRBJ1-1,once,CASSSRQGVTEAFF,TGCGCCAGCAGCTCCCGGCAGGGCGTGACTGAAGCTTTCTTT
TRBD1,13,TRBV11-3,TRBJ1-1,.,CASSEGAWAEAFF,TGTGCCAGCAGCGAGGGGGCATGGGCTGAAGCTTTCTTT
.,16,TRBV10-3,TRBJ2-6,.,CAIRRGGLNGANVLTF,TGTGCCATCAGGAGGGGGGGGCTTAATGGGGCCAACGTCCTGACTTTC
TRBD1,14,TRBV10-3,TRBJ2-3,few,CAIKGQGAEDTQYF,TGTGCCATCAAGGGACAGGGGGCAGAAGATACGCAGTATTTT
.,16,TRBV11-1,TRBJ2-4,.,CASSWGLGLAKNIQYF,TGTGCCAGCAGCTGGGGTTTGGGGCTAGCCAAAAACATTCAGTACTTC
TRBD1,15,TRBV6-1,TRBJ1-4,.,CASSPLGQDNEKLFF,TGTGCCAGCAGCCCTCTGGGACAGGATAATGAAAAACTGTTTTTT
.,11,TRBV29-1,TRBJ2-7,once,CSVETGNEQYF,TGCAGCGTTGAAACAGGGAACGAGCAGTACTTC
.,15,TRBV28,TRBJ1-5,.,CASSLPDRTNQPQHF,TGTGCCAGCAGTTTACCGGACAGAACAAATCAGCCCCAGCATTTT
TRBD2,19,TRBV4-2,TRBJ2-7,.,CASSQDPRRERGFTYEQYF,TGTGCCAGCAGCCAAGATCCAAGGCGGGAGAGAGGCTTCACCTACGAGCAGTACTTC
TRBD1,13,TRBV7-2,TRBJ1-2,.,CASSQGARGGYTF,TGTGCCAGCAGTCAGGGGGCTAGAGGTGGCTACACCTTC
TRBD2,18,TRBV7-9,TRBJ2-1,.,CASSPKFRLAGSRGEQFF,TGTGCCAGCAGCCCGAAATTTAGACTAGCGGGTAGTAGGGGTGAGCAGTTCTTC
.,13,TRBV5-1,TRBJ2-3,.,CASSSPNTDTQYF,TGCGCCAGCAGCTCCCCTAACACAGATACGCAGTATTTT
TRBD2,16,TRBV28,TRBJ2-1,.,CASSLPAGSSYNEQFF,TGTGCCAGCAGTTTACCAGCGGGAAGCTCCTACAATGAGCAGTTCTTC
.,15,TRBV7-2,TRBJ2-5,.,CASSRDGRGQETQYF,TGTGCCAGCAGCCGGGATGGCCGGGGGCAAGAGACCCAGTACTTC
.,14,TRBV10-3,TRBJ2-5,.,CAISGTTARETQYF,TGTGCCATCAGTGGGACTACGGCGCGAGAGACCCAGTACTTC
TRBD1,18,TRBV25-1,TRBJ2-7,.,CASSEVLGVRDRGHEQYF,TGTGCCAGCAGTGAAGTCCTGGGGGTGAGAGACAGGGGCCACGAGCAGTACTTC
.,15,TRBV27,TRBJ2-7,.,CASRPTLGAPYEQYF,TGTGCCAGCAGGCCCACCCTGGGGGCCCCCTACGAGCAGTACTTC
.,17,TRBV21-1,TRBJ1-5,.,CASSPGQGGKSNQPQHF,TGTGCCAGCAGCCCCGGACAGGGGGGGAAGAGCAATCAGCCCCAGCATTTT
.,17,TRBV4-3,TRBJ2-1,.,CASSQDSRGSSYNEQFF,TGCGCCAGCAGCCAAGATTCTCGAGGGAGCTCCTACAATGAGCAGTTCTTC
.,12,TRBV21-1,TRBJ2-7,.,CADSTGGYEQYF,TGTGCCGATAGTACAGGGGGCTACGAGCAGTACTTC
TRBD1,13,TRBV5-1,TRBJ2-5,.,CASSSQGAQTQYF,TGCGCCAGCAGCTCCCAGGGGGCGCAGACCCAGTACTTC
TRBD2,18,TRBV14,TRBJ2-1,.,CASSQSVSRLAGFNEQFF,TGTGCCAGCAGCCAGAGCGTTAGCAGACTAGCGGGATTTAATGAGCAGTTCTTC
TRBD2,15,TRBV5-1,TRBJ2-3,.,CASSLIFASGDTQYF,TGCGCCAGCAGCTTGATATTCGCTAGCGGAGATACGCAGTATTTT
.,16,TRBV10-3,TRBJ1-2,.,CAISTPLQGQAYGYTF,TGTGCCATCAGCACTCCTTTACAGGGACAAGCCTATGGCTACACCTTC
TRBD2,16,TRBV2,TRBJ2-5,.,CASSSPGRGSQETQYF,TGTGCCAGCAGTTCCCCTGGGCGGGGGTCCCAAGAGACCCAGTACTTC
.,14,TRBV7-5,TRBJ1-5,.,CVRSLDRSNQPQHF,TGTGTCAGAAGCTTAGACAGGAGCAATCAGCCCCAGCATTTT
TRBD2,16,TRBV19,TRBJ2-3,.,CASSVLAAISTDTQYF,TGTGCCAGTAGTGTGCTAGCGGCGATCAGCACAGATACGCAGTATTTT
.,16,TRBV27,TRBJ2-1,.,CASSLYQGGSYNEQFF,TGTGCCAGCAGTTTATACCAGGGTGGGTCCTACAATGAGCAGTTCTTC
TRBD1,12,TRBV6-6,TRBJ2-7,few,CASRTGAYEQYF,TGTGCCAGCAGGACAGGGGCCTACGAGCAGTACTTC
.,14,TRBV5-6,TRBJ2-2,.,CASSLGRQGRELFF,TGTGCCAGCAGCTTGGGTCGGCAGGGGAGAGAGCTGTTTTTT
TRBD1,14,TRBV19,TRBJ1-1,.,CASREDRANTEAFF,TGTGCCAGTAGGGAGGACAGGGCAAACACTGAAGCTTTCTTT
TRBD2,15,TRBV7-3,TRBJ2-3,.,CASSLSQRGTDTQYF,TGTGCCAGCAGCTTATCTCAGCGGGGAACAGATACGCAGTATTTT
.,11,TRBV20-1,TRBJ2-7,.,CSARDREKQYF,TGCAGTGCTAGAGATCGAGAGAAGCAGTACTTC
TRBD2,15,TRBV5-1,TRBJ2-2,.,CASSLSLADTGELFF,TGCGCCAGCAGCTTGTCACTAGCGGACACCGGGGAGCTGTTTTTT
TRBD1,13,TRBV7-3,TRBJ2-7,.,CASSLDRANEQYF,TGTGCCAGCAGCCTTGACAGGGCCAACGAGCAGTACTTC
TRBD1,14,TRBV6-5,TRBJ2-7,.,CASSRGQGRYEQYF,TGTGCCAGCAGTCGCGGACAGGGGAGGTACGAGCAGTACTTC
.,14,TRBV18,TRBJ1-5,.,CASSEDSSNQPQHF,TGTGCCAGCTCAGAGGACAGTAGCAATCAGCCCCAGCATTTT
.,16,TRBV9,TRBJ2-1,few,CASSAPDLNPGNEQFF,TGTGCCAGCAGCGCCCCCGACCTTAACCCGGGGAATGAGCAGTTCTTC
.,13,TRBV5-6,TRBJ1-5,.,CASSLDRNQPQHF,TGTGCCAGCAGCTTGGATAGAAATCAGCCCCAGCATTTT